The sequence of this TCR beta chain was determined in a study of graft-versus-host responses after intestinal transplantation. Turning to the study itself: In this cohort, recipients had multivisceral, liver-intestinal, or isolated intestinal transplants. Every one of the recipients received anti-thymocyte globulin induction and afterwards took tacrolimus and steroids for 3 to 4 years. Study-level results: Recipient marrow contained GvH clones, some of which appeared first in ileum or blood. Subjects displaying graft-donor T cell macrochimerism possessed elevated graft-versus-host to host-versus-graft clonal ratios inside allografts.

Germline loops: CDR1 MDHEN, CDR2 SYDVKM. Trimming took off 4 bases at V and 6 bases at J, with 15 bases between the two ends. CDR3 length equals 14 residues. With regard to this clone: Its matching antigen is unknown.

Measured with immunoSEQ multiplex PCR; TCRdb has only the in-frame clones, and not every one. The sample has about 120,000 clones, roughly 95% seen once. V and J are TRBV28 and TRBJ1-1; no firm D call. The TCR originated in a human donor who received an intestinal transplant. The sequencing used unstimulated CD8+ T cells sorted from spleen or lymph node cells, collected before intestinal transplant. The CDR3 sequence is CASSSIPALAEAFF. The CDR3 nucleotides are TGTGCCAGCAGTTCTATTCCCGCTTTGGCTGAAGCTTTCTTT.